This is a list of T cell receptor beta chains from one sample in a study of blood T cell repertoires in COVID-19. This table comes from immunoSEQ multiplex PCR, and its TCRdb copy is limited to in-frame clones, with some not included. The table includes roughly 160,000 clones, 80% to 90% detected once. Sequenced input: peripheral blood. These receptors all stem from a man aged 60 to 75 with acute or convalescent COVID-19. CDR3s include the opening cysteine and the closing phenylalanine or tryptophan. D genes are given only for firm matches. Not every row has a clone size; where given, it reads once, few, many or a size class.

size,J,D,V,DNA,CDR3
NA,TRBJ1-2,TRBD1,TRBV27,TGTGCCAGCAGTCGGACAGGGGGGGCGTTTATAGGCTACACCTTC,CASSRTGGAFIGYTF
NA,TRBJ2-1,NA,TRBV5-1,TGCGCCAGCAGCTCCACTCGACGGGATTTCTACAATGAGCAGTTCTTC,CASSSTRRDFYNEQFF
NA,TRBJ1-2,NA,TRBV30,TGTGCCTGGAGTGAGGAGGGTGGCTACACCTTC,CAWSEEGGYTF
NA,TRBJ2-7,TRBD1,TRBV19,TGTGCCAGTAGTATTTCGCGACAGGGCCACGAGCAGTACTTC,CASSISRQGHEQYF
NA,TRBJ2-3,NA,TRBV5-1,TGCGCCAGCAGCGCCGAGACACCGTCCGGTACGCAGTATTTT,CASSAETPSGTQYF
once,TRBJ2-1,NA,TRBV30,TGTGCCTGGAGTCGGAGAGCTGGAAGTTACAATGAGCAGTTCTTC,CAWSRRAGSYNEQFF
few,TRBJ2-2,TRBD1,TRBV5-1,TGCGCCAGCAGCGTACAGGGGGACACCGGGGAGCTGTTTTTT,CASSVQGDTGELFF
NA,TRBJ1-5,TRBD1,TRBV6-5,TGTGCCAGCAGCGGGACAGGCAATCAGCCCCAGCATTTT,CASSGTGNQPQHF
NA,TRBJ2-5,TRBD2,TRBV3-1/TRBV3-2,TGTGCCAGCAGCCCCCCGGGTAGCGGGATCCCAGAGACCCAGTACTTC,CASSPPGSGIPETQYF
NA,TRBJ1-5,NA,TRBV28,TGTGCCAGCAGTTCAATGAATCAGCCCCAGCATTTT,CASSSMNQPQHF
NA,TRBJ2-7,NA,TRBV19,TGTGCCAGTAGTATAGATTACGACAGGCCCGGGACCTACGAGCAGTACTTC,CASSIDYDRPGTYEQYF
NA,TRBJ1-1,NA,TRBV5-1,TGCGCCAGCAGCCGGGGGGGATCGAACACTGAAGCTTTCTTT,CASSRGGSNTEAFF
NA,TRBJ1-1,NA,TRBV4-1,TGCGCCAGCAGCCAAGTGGGCAAGGGGCGAACTGAAGCTTTCTTT,CASSQVGKGRTEAFF
many,TRBJ1-6,NA,TRBV2,TGTGCCAGCAGCGACAGGACGTCGAATTCACCCCTCCACTTT,CASSDRTSNSPLHF